Below, 9 T cell receptor beta chains from the same sample are listed, as sequenced in a study of blood T cell repertoires in COVID-19. The assay was immunoSEQ multiplex PCR, and TCRdb's table has in-frame clones only and misses some. The table lists about 28,000 clones, around 89% of them singletons. Sequencing was done on a sample of peripheral blood. The origin of the receptors is a human donor in a cohort sampled during active COVID-19.

Within the sample, this clone is medium-sized. The CDR3 bases are TGTGCCAGCACCCATATACAGGCTTCAGACACCATATATTTT. The encoded protein is CASTHIQASDTIYF. The chain employs TRBV7-9 and TRBJ1-3; D perhaps matches TRBD1 (5 bases). Germline CDR1 reads SEHNR; CDR2 reads FQNEAQ (reference sequence). The CDR3 has 14 amino acids. Trimming left V 7 bases short and J 8 bases short, with 18 bases between.

This clone was detected once. The CDR3 DNA is TGTGCCAGCAGCGTAGAACTAGCGGGGGGGAGTGATACGCAGTATTTT. Its translation is CASSVELAGGSDTQYF. The rearrangement uses TRBV9 and TRBJ2-3; 13 nucleotides agree with TRBD2. Germline V gives CDR1 SGDLS, CDR2 YYNGEE. V trimming: 0 bases; J trimming: 6 bases; junction bases outside the gene matches: 4. The CDR3 extends over 16 amino acids.

The genes are TRBV5-1 and TRBJ2-5; 9 bases are a match to TRBD2. Trimming removed 2 bases from V and 0 bases from J; junction bases left unmatched: 2. Germline lookup yields CDR1 SGHRS and CDR2 YFSETQ. The CDR3 has 15 amino acids. The CDR3 DNA is TGCGCCAGCAGCTTTAGCGGGGGTAACCAAGAGACCCAGTACTTC. It translates to CASSFSGGNQETQYF.

The chain recombines TRBV30 with TRBJ1-2; 9 bases line up with TRBD1. V lost 1 base, J lost 6 bases, and 6 bases stayed unmatched. CDR1 GTSNPN and CDR2 SVGIG come from the germline V gene (reference sequence). The CDR3 runs to 14 residues. CDR3 loop: CAWSARRTGDGYTF. CDR3 sequence (DNA): TGTGCCTGGAGTGCCCGTCGGACAGGGGATGGCTACACCTTC.

The chain links TRBV3-1 (or the pseudogene TRBV3-2) to TRBJ1-1; D is undetermined. The V gene lost 3 bases and the J gene lost 5 bases, with 13 bases spanning the gap. The CDR3 is 14 residues long. In germline, CDR1 is LGHDT, CDR2 YNNKEL (reference sequence). The CDR3 DNA reads as TGTGCCAGCAGCCAGGGCCGGAAGGTGACTGAAGCTTTCTTT. This encodes CASSQGRKVTEAFF.

This chain joins TRBV3-1 (or the pseudogene TRBV3-2) and TRBJ1-1; D possibly corresponds to TRBD1 (6 bases). Germline V lookup: CDR1 LGHDT, CDR2 YNNKEL (reference sequence). With 1 base removed from V and 1 base from J, the gap between germline ends came to 7 bases. The CDR3 contains 14 residues. CDR3 residues: CASSQVRGNTEAFF. The CDR3 nucleotides are TGTGCCAGCAGCCAAGTCAGGGGGAACACTGAAGCTTTCTTT.

The chain uses TRBV15 and TRBJ1-2, with D perhaps matching TRBD1 (6 bases). V lost 1 base to trimming and J lost 0 bases, with 6 bases between them. The CDR3 is 14 residues long. Germline V gene lookup returns CDR1 LNHNV and CDR2 YYDKDF (reference sequence). The CDR3 nucleotides read TGTGCCACCAGCAGAGGACAGGCTAACTATGGCTACACCTTC. Translating gives CATSRGQANYGYTF.

The rearrangement joins TRBV18 to TRBJ2-1; a weak D match, TRBD1 (7 bases). Germline V lookup: CDR1 KGHSH, CDR2 LQKENI. CDR3 length: 13 amino acids. The V end was cut by 5 bases, the J end by 6 bases, with 11 bases between. The CDR3 protein is CASSAGQSNEQFF. The CDR3 DNA sequence: TGTGCCAGCTCAGCGGGACAGAGCAATGAGCAGTTCTTC.

The chain joins TRBV12-3 or TRBV12-4 to TRBJ1-2, with 11 bases fitting TRBD1. J gave up 13 bases and V 6 bases, and 10 bases lay outside the gene matches. This CDR3 region has 13 residues. CDR3 sequence reads: CASSSGQGGSVTF. CDR3 nucleotide sequence: TGTGCCAGCAGCTCGGGACAGGGGGGTTCTGTCACCTTC.